One sample yielded the 21 T cell receptor beta chains listed below, sequenced in a study of early T cells in non-severe SARS-CoV-2 infection. A single record per CDR3 protein comes from TCRdb applying MiXCR to the 5' RACE reads. The sample lists about 37,000 distinct CDR3 sequences, 5.8% occurring once. Input material: whole blood. These receptors originate from an adult who was a healthcare worker with PCR-confirmed SARS-CoV-2 infection or an uninfected control (not recorded which).

This clonotype was seen many times. The chain is built from TRBV5-1 and TRBJ2-3; 7 bases fit TRBD1. The CDR3 length is 13 residues. V trimming: 0 bases; J trimming: 14 bases; junction bases outside the gene matches: 9. In germline, CDR1 is SGHRS, CDR2 YFSETQ. The CDR3 region is CASSLGADRVWYF. Here the CDR3 DNA reads TGCGCCAGCAGCTTGGGAGCCGACAGGGTATGGTATTTT.

The table lists this clonotype with many counts. The chain employs TRBV12-3 or TRBV12-4 and TRBJ1-6, with a weak D call TRBD1 (5 bases). Trimming pared 3 bases from V and 9 bases from J, leaving 12 bases between. The length of the CDR3 is 14 residues. The CDR3 sequence: CASSFAQGSSPLHF. As DNA, the CDR3 is TGTGCCAGCAGTTTTGCTCAGGGAAGTTCACCCCTCCACTTT.

The chain has TRBV28 and TRBJ1-6, with unresolved D. The CDR3 spans 15 residues. CDR1 MDHEN and CDR2 SYDVKM come from the germline V gene. V was shortened by 6 bases and J by 0 bases, with 9 bases between the two germline ends. CDR3 DNA: TGTGCCAGCAGGCAGACGAGCTCCTATAATTCACCCCTCCACTTT. Its protein product is CASRQTSSYNSPLHF.

This clonotype has at least ten counts. This could be a read error, since a much larger clone is one nucleotide away. The rearrangement uses TRBV11-3 and TRBJ2-1; 8 nucleotides align to TRBD2. The CDR3 length is 15 residues. Looked up from germline, CDR1 is SGHNT and CDR2 is YENEEA. In nucleotides, the CDR3 is TGTGCCAGCAGCTTAGAAACTAGCGGAAACAATGAGCAGCTCTTC. It yields the protein CASSLETSGNNEQLF.

This clonotype occurred many times. This sequence joins TRBV7-2 and TRBJ2-7; D ambiguous. CDR1 is SGHTA and CDR2 is FQGNSA in the germline V gene. The CDR3 loop spans 15 amino acids. Trimming cost V 5 bases and J 3 bases, with 17 bases left between them. CDR3 in DNA: TGTGCCAGCAGCCCCGGGTTTTCCAAACACTACGAGCAGTACTTC. Amino acids: CASSPGFSKHYEQYF.

This sequence joins TRBV20-1 and TRBJ2-7; the D gene could be TRBD1 or TRBD2 (6 bases each). CDR3 length: 13 residues. V lost 6 bases, J lost 0 bases, and 12 bases lay in between. In germline, CDR1 is DFQATT, CDR2 SNEGSKA (reference sequence). The CDR3 DNA reads TGCAGTGCCGAGGGGGGCAGCTCCTACGAGCAGTACTTC. Residues: CSAEGGSSYEQYF.

The J gene is TRBJ2-1, the V gene TRBV19; D not resolved. V lost 0 bases to trimming and J lost 0 bases, with 6 bases between them. The CDR3 loop spans 15 amino acids. Germline CDR1 and CDR2: LNHDA and SQIVND (reference sequence). CDR3 coding DNA: TGTGCCAGTAGTATAGATCCGGGCTCCTACAATGAGCAGTTCTTC. Translated, it gives CASSIDPGSYNEQFF.

The chain joins TRBV7-2 to TRBJ1-3; perhaps TRBD1 as D (5 bases). V was cut by 3 bases and J by 2 bases, with 11 bases left in between. The CDR3 sequence is 15 residues long. Germline loops: CDR1 SGHTA, CDR2 FQGNSA. The CDR3 DNA sequence: TGTGCCAGCAGCTTCTCGCAGGGCCCTGGAAACACCATATATTTT. It yields the protein CASSFSQGPGNTIYF.

This clonotype was seen ten or more times. The chain combines TRBV7-9 with TRBJ2-7; 8 positions match TRBD2. The length of the CDR3 is 13 residues. After removal of 2 bases from V and 7 bases from J, the junction contained 4 bases not matched to a gene. Germline CDR1 SEHNR, CDR2 FQNEAQ (reference sequence). The DNA for the CDR3 is TGTGCCAGCAGCTTACAAGCGGGAGTTGAGCAGTACTTC. The encoded protein is CASSLQAGVEQYF.

In this sample, this clonotype turned up many times. CDR3 sequence (DNA): TGTGCCTGGAGTGTCGGGGGGAGCACAGATACGCAGTATTTT. This translates into CAWSVGGSTDTQYF. The chain uses TRBV30 and TRBJ2-3; 7 nucleotides line up with TRBD2. Germline trimming cut 0 bases from V and 0 bases from J; bases unmatched to any gene: 0. The CDR3 covers 14 residues. Germline CDR1 and CDR2: GTSNPN and SVGIG (reference sequence).

This clonotype was detected ten times or more. The J gene is TRBJ2-3, the V gene TRBV11-2; D possibly corresponds to TRBD2 (6 bases). Germline V lookup: CDR1 SGHAT, CDR2 FQNNGV. The V and J ends lost 5 bases and 2 bases respectively, with 17 bases between them. The CDR3 runs 16 residues. The CDR3 nucleotides read TGTGCCAGCAGCCTTGGAGCGGGCCCCTCCACAGATACGCAGTATTTT. This codes for CASSLGAGPSTDTQYF.

This clonotype has ten or more counts. This chain connects TRBV5-1 to TRBJ2-3; a possible D gene is TRBD1 (6 bases). Trimming pared 4 bases from V and 2 bases from J, leaving 14 bases between. Germline V gene sequence: CDR1 SGHRS, CDR2 YFSETQ. The CDR3 is made up of 15 amino acids. CDR3 amino acids: CASSLGTIDTDTQYF. In DNA, the CDR3 is TGCGCCAGCAGCCTGGGGACAATAGACACAGATACGCAGTATTTT. Full variable domain (missing parts from reference TRBV5-1 and TRBJ2-3): KAGVTQTPRYLIKTRGQQVTLSCSPISGHRSVSWYQQTPGQGLQFLFEYFSETQRNKGNFPGRFSGRQFSNSRSEMNVSTLELGDSALYLCASSLGTIDTDTQYFGPGTRLTVL.

This clonotype appeared many times. Here the CDR3 DNA reads TGTGCCAGTACCCTCGGGGGAGTGAGCACTGAAGCTTTCTTT. This sequence encodes CASTLGGVSTEAFF. The V and J genes are TRBV19 and TRBJ1-1, with D possibly matching TRBD1 (5 bases). This CDR3 spans 14 amino acids. Trimming cost V 7 bases and J 4 bases, with 16 bases left between them. Germline-derived CDR1 and CDR2 are LNHDA and SQIVND (reference sequence).

The gene calls are TRBV15 and TRBJ2-7; D gene ambiguous. V was shortened by 0 bases and J by 0 bases, with 9 bases between the two germline ends. CDR3 length: 15 amino acids. Germline V lookup: CDR1 LNHNV, CDR2 YYDKDF (reference sequence). CDR3 bases: TGTGCCACCAGCAGAGAGTCAGTATTCTCCTACGAGCAGTACTTC. Translation gives CATSRESVFSYEQYF.

Ten or more counts support this clonotype. V gene TRBV7-9 combines with J gene TRBJ2-3; 13 bases map to TRBD2. Trimming took 5 bases from V and 0 from J; bases not matched to a gene: 5. This CDR3 has 17 amino acids. Germline-derived CDR1 and CDR2 are SEHNR and FQNEAQ (reference sequence). This CDR3 reads CASSPPGLAGSTDTQYF. The CDR3 DNA reads TGTGCCAGCAGCCCGCCGGGACTAGCGGGGAGCACAGATACGCAGTATTTT. Complete variable domain (other parts from reference TRBV7-9 and TRBJ2-3): DTGVSQNPRHKITKRGQNVTFRCDPISEHNRLYWYRQTLGQGPEFLTYFQNEAQLEKSRLLSDRFSAERPKGSFSTLEIQRTEQGDSAMYLCASSPPGLAGSTDTQYFGPGTRLTVL.

This clonotype was recorded at least ten times. The chain is built from TRBV11-2 and TRBJ2-5; no firm D call. Germline lookup yields CDR1 SGHAT and CDR2 FQNNGV. The CDR3 contains 16 residues. V gave up 1 base and J gave up 1 base, with 13 bases separating them. The CDR3 DNA sequence: TGTGCCAGCAGCTTAGGCCCGGCCAGAGCCCAAGAGACCCAGTACTTC. It yields the protein CASSLGPARAQETQYF. Based on the CDR3 plus reference TRBV11-2 and TRBJ2-5, the full variable domain is EAGVAQSPRYKIIEKRQSVAFWCNPISGHATLYWYQQILGQGPKLLIQFQNNGVVDDSQLPKDRFSAERLKGVDSTLKIQPAKLEDSAVYLCASSLGPARAQETQYFGPGTRLLVL.

This clonotype has a handful of counts. A junction boundary mismatches the germline segment, possibly from a read error. The gene calls are TRBV30 and TRBJ1-5; tentatively, D is TRBD1 (5 bases). The CDR3 loop spans 15 amino acids. Germline CDR1 reads GTSNPN; CDR2 reads SVGIG (reference sequence). The CDR3 sequence is CAWSPGGYSNQPQLF. The CDR3 DNA is TGTGCCTGGAGCCCCGGGGGTTATAGCAATCAGCCCCAGCTTTTT. The complete variable domain, with remaining parts taken from reference TRBV30 and TRBJ1-5, reads SQTIHQWPATLVQPVGSPLSLECTVEGTSNPNLYWYRQAAGRGLQLLFYSVGIGQISSEVPQNLSASRPQDRQFILSSKKLLLSDSGFYLCAWSPGGYSNQPQLFGDGTRLSIL.

The table lists this clonotype with a few counts. The rearrangement links TRBV6-1 to TRBJ2-1; D may be TRBD1 or TRBD2 (6 bases each). The V end was cut by 7 bases, the J end by 7 bases, with 17 bases between. The CDR3 is made up of 14 amino acids. In germline, CDR1 is MNHNS, CDR2 SASEGT. The DNA for the CDR3 is TGTGCCAGCACTGGGGGTAGGGGGGTAAATGAGCAGTTCTTC. Translating it yields CASTGGRGVNEQFF.

The J gene is TRBJ2-3, the V gene TRBV20-1, with unresolved D. V was shortened by 3 bases and J by 2 bases, with 12 bases between the two germline ends. The CDR3 sequence is 14 residues long. CDR1 DFQATT and CDR2 SNEGSKA come from the germline V gene (reference sequence). The DNA of the CDR3 is TGCAGTGCTAGTTCTGGGGTCTACACAGATACGCAGTATTTT. Translation: CSASSGVYTDTQYF.

This clonotype has a handful of counts. Written as DNA, the CDR3 is TGTGCCAGCAGTGGGCTTGAGGAGTCCTACGAGCAGTACTTC. Amino acid sequence: CASSGLEESYEQYF. The chain employs TRBV6-2 or TRBV6-3 and TRBJ2-7; no reliable D call. The CDR3 extends over 14 amino acids. Germline-derived CDR1 and CDR2 are MNHEY and SVGEGT. The germline V and J ends were trimmed by 5 bases and 1 base, with 12 bases remaining between them.

This clonotype was seen more than once but under ten times. The chain employs TRBV30 and TRBJ2-1, with TRBD1 as a possible D gene (6 bases). V shed 2 bases and J shed 7 bases, with 12 bases lying between them. There are 13 residues in the CDR3. Germline loops: CDR1 GTSNPN, CDR2 SVGIG (reference sequence). The CDR3 sequence: CAWSWPQGNEQFF. In nucleotides, the CDR3 is TGTGCCTGGAGTTGGCCACAGGGTAATGAGCAGTTCTTC.